The sequence of this T cell receptor beta chain was determined in a study of Tregs in tolerant kidney transplant recipients (dated by TCRdb to the late 2010s). Some background on the complete study: The transplants used related donors along with nonmyeloablative bone marrow transplantation, and in the human trials mixed chimerism was transient. Before combined kidney and bone marrow transplantation, this study identified donor-specific regulatory T cells using TCRbeta sequencing and then followed those same cells after transplant.

For TCRbeta CDR3 sequencing, genomic DNA was extracted from sorted cells using the QIAGEN DNeasy Blood and Tissue Kit. High-throughput TCRbeta CDR3 sequencing was carried out commercially through immunoSEQ, with PCR amplification with bias correction and internal controls included. For the original study's pipeline: Unique productive TCRbeta sequences were defined by CDR3 nucleotide sequence where primers matched, otherwise by CDR3 amino acid sequence with Vbeta and Jbeta genes. A sequence counted as donor-reactive if, in CFSE-low cells, the sequence had a frequency of at least 0.01% and was expanded at least 5-fold compared with unstimulated cells. Repertoire divergence was quantified by Jensen-Shannon divergence using the top 100 TCRbeta sequences ranked by frequency. For samples with multiple sequencing runs, sorting error was corrected in each run separately before the runs were combined. TCRdb stores this immuneACCESS table with in-frame sequences only. Part of the clones is absent; in the studies checked, under half of the shortfall reflects unresolved V genes, and no reason is known for the rest. V, J and clone size derive from that table, while D and trimming were established from the DNA sequence. The sample's table lists a count of more than 2,500 clones. About 5.2% of the sample lies in the top ten.

What the research found in general, with its limitations: For some patients, the PCR primers changed as time went on, which meant samples from those patients could not be compared with one another at the nucleotide level. In tolerant patients, the expansion of donor-specific Tregs was greater than global Treg expansion, suggesting that the expansion was antigen-driven rather than nonspecific. Although technical replication error seemed to be minimal, the question of biological reproducibility was not addressed directly. The study was limited by small patient numbers, and the findings need validation in larger populations and under other immunosuppression protocols. Expanding Tregs with activated donor B cells appeared to identify the most biologically relevant and donor-specific TCRbeta repertoire.

As concerns this clone: The antigen this receptor binds is unknown. With the read ending 3 residues before the CDR3 end, the germline J gene is used to fill in that end.

Sample time point, as interpreted from the label and publication: blood sample drawn before combined kidney and bone marrow transplant. In bulk CFSE mixed lymphocyte reactions, CFSE-labeled recipient PBMCs were cocultured with irradiated donor PBMCs for less than seven days, then stained for CD3/CD4/CD8 and FACS-sorted. The patients were 4 recipients of combined kidney and bone marrow transplants from the ITN036ST trial, and samples were available only from these trial subjects. Healthy control blood was processed to PBMCs with a Ficoll density gradient and then cryopreserved, whereas patient PBMCs were collected both before and after transplant. V is trimmed back by 6 bases and J by 5 bases, and the junction contains 13 bases that no gene match accounts for. Per the germline V gene, MNHEY is the CDR1 and SVGEGT is the CDR2. The CDR3 goes from the cysteine to the phenylalanine over 16 residues. Of the CDR3's DNA, 39 bases were read; they are in frame from base 1.

Sequenced material: CD8+ T cells from blood cultured with allogeneic cells, taken before the transplant. This receptor was identified in a human patient who received a combined kidney and bone marrow transplant. The rearrangement joined TRBV6-2 or TRBV6-3 to TRBJ1-2, and 9 junctional nucleotides match TRBD1. CDR3 bases read: TGTGCCAGCAGACCTATACAGGGGGCGCCCCGGTATGGC. Translated, this is CASRPIQGAPRYG. The full CDR3 sequence reads CASRPIQGAPRYGYTF.